This is a list of T cell receptor beta chains from one sample in a study of tumor and adjacent non-tumor tissue in lung cancer. TCRdb analysed the multiplex PCR reads with MiXCR anew, one entry per CDR3 protein. The sample contains around 200,000 distinct CDR3 sequences, 70% to 75% of which appear only once. The source material was lung tumor tissue. Receptors were obtained from a man aged 55 to 70 with non-small cell lung cancer. The CDR3 runs from the conserved cysteine through the conserved F or W. A D gene is named only where the DNA matches it firmly. The size of a clone is reported for some rows only, either as once, few or many, or as a class for expanded clones.

abundance: few; d_gene: TRBD2; v_gene: TRBV20-1; j_gene: TRBJ2-3; CDR3nt: TGCAGTGTTAGAGAAGCGGGAGGTCCGACAGATACGCACTATTTT; CDR3aa: CSVREAGGPTDTHYF
abundance: once; d_gene: TRBD1; v_gene: TRBV5-6; j_gene: TRBJ2-6; CDR3nt: TGTGTCAGCTGCCAGAGAGGGACAGGGGTTGCCAACGTCCTGACTTTC; CDR3aa: CVSCQRGTGVANVLTF
abundance: many; d_gene: TRBD1; v_gene: TRBV6-1; j_gene: TRBJ1-1; CDR3nt: TGTGCCAGCAGTGAGCGGACAGGGGGCGACGCCACTGAAGCTTTCTTT; CDR3aa: CASSERTGGDATEAFF
abundance: few; d_gene: -; v_gene: TRBV5-4; j_gene: TRBJ2-1; CDR3nt: TGTGCCAGCACCTCGCGCTCGGAGAGCTCCTACAATGAGCAGTTCTTC; CDR3aa: CASTSRSESSYNEQFF
abundance: -; d_gene: TRBD1; v_gene: TRBV12-3/TRBV12-4; j_gene: TRBJ1-3; CDR3nt: TGTGCCAGCAGTTTAGCCGGGACAGGGATCCCCTCTGGAAACACCATATATTTT; CDR3aa: CASSLAGTGIPSGNTIYF
abundance: many; d_gene: -; v_gene: TRBV11-3; j_gene: TRBJ2-1; CDR3nt: TGTGCCAGCAGCTTATTCCCTCTACGCACTAGTTTAGCGGACAATGAGCAGTTCTTC; CDR3aa: CASSLFPLRTSLADNEQFF
abundance: -; d_gene: TRBD1; v_gene: TRBV20-1; j_gene: TRBJ1-6; CDR3nt: TGCAGTGCTAGTGTAGGGGGCGATTCACTCCTCCACTTT; CDR3aa: CSASVGGDSLLHF
abundance: -; d_gene: TRBD2; v_gene: TRBV20-1; j_gene: TRBJ2-1; CDR3nt: TGCGGTGCTAGAGAAACTAGCGGTGTAGTCAATGAGCAGTTCTTC; CDR3aa: CGARETSGVVNEQFF
abundance: -; d_gene: -; v_gene: TRBV6-2/TRBV6-3; j_gene: TRBJ2-6; CDR3nt: TGTGCCAGAAGTTACTCGGGGGCCCGCAGGGTCGACGTCCTGACTTTC; CDR3aa: CARSYSGARRVDVLTF
abundance: -; d_gene: -; v_gene: TRBV11-1; j_gene: TRBJ2-3; CDR3nt: TGTGCCAGCAGCTCCATAGCGCGGGTCACAGATACGCAATATTTT; CDR3aa: CASSSIARVTDTQYF
abundance: -; d_gene: TRBD2; v_gene: TRBV6-5; j_gene: TRBJ2-3; CDR3nt: TGTGCCATCAGTTACGCGAGCGGGGGGCCGCTAGATACGCAGTATTTT; CDR3aa: CAISYASGGPLDTQYF
abundance: -; d_gene: -; v_gene: TRBV11-1; j_gene: TRBJ1-2; CDR3nt: TGTGCCAGCGGCTTCGGAGGGAACTATGGTTACACCTTC; CDR3aa: CASGFGGNYGYTF
abundance: few; d_gene: TRBD2; v_gene: TRBV4-3; j_gene: TRBJ2-7; CDR3nt: TGCGCCAGCAGCCAAGGGGCGGGAGGGCCCGGCGAGCAGTACTTC; CDR3aa: CASSQGAGGPGEQYF
abundance: -; d_gene: -; v_gene: TRBV6-5; j_gene: TRBJ2-3; CDR3nt: TGTGCCAGCAGTTTTCGGACGATGGCAGATACGCGGTATTTT; CDR3aa: CASSFRTMADTRYF
abundance: -; d_gene: -; v_gene: TRBV7-9; j_gene: TRBJ1-1; CDR3nt: TGTGCCAGCAGCTCCGGACCGTTCGAGGGGACTGAAGTTTTCTTT; CDR3aa: CASSSGPFEGTEVFF
abundance: -; d_gene: -; v_gene: TRBV20-1; j_gene: TRBJ2-1; CDR3nt: TGCAGTGCTGGCGGATCCTCCCACAGTGAACAGTTCTTC; CDR3aa: CSAGGSSHSEQFF
abundance: -; d_gene: TRBD2; v_gene: TRBV20-1; j_gene: TRBJ2-7; CDR3nt: TGCAGTGCTAGAGATAAGACTAGCGGGCGACTAGGGGAGCAGTACTTC; CDR3aa: CSARDKTSGRLGEQYF
abundance: -; d_gene: -; v_gene: TRBV5-6; j_gene: TRBJ2-3; CDR3nt: TGTGCCAGCAACTTGGACATCAGGGATACGCAGTATTTT; CDR3aa: CASNLDIRDTQYF
abundance: once; d_gene: -; v_gene: TRBV5-1; j_gene: TRBJ2-3; CDR3nt: TGCGCCAGCAGCCCGACTAGAGGGGGGGCCCGGAATACGCAGTATTTT; CDR3aa: CASSPTRGGARNTQYF
abundance: many; d_gene: TRBD2; v_gene: TRBV5-4; j_gene: TRBJ2-7; CDR3nt: TGTGCCAGCAGCTTAGCGGGAGTCTACGAGCAGTACTTC; CDR3aa: CASSLAGVYEQYF
abundance: -; d_gene: -; v_gene: TRBV4-1; j_gene: TRBJ1-1; CDR3nt: TGCGCCAGCGGCCCCGAAATTCGGACAGTAACTGTAGCTTTCTTT; CDR3aa: CASGPEIRTVTVAFF
abundance: -; d_gene: -; v_gene: TRBV11-2; j_gene: TRBJ2-3; CDR3nt: TGTGCCAACAGCTTTAGTACTCCACCCCAGCATACGCAGTATTTT; CDR3aa: CANSFSTPPQHTQYF
abundance: -; d_gene: -; v_gene: TRBV20-1; j_gene: TRBJ2-5; CDR3nt: TGCAGTGCCAGTGACTTGAGTCCTGGGTTTCTCCAAGAGACCCAGTACTTC; CDR3aa: CSASDLSPGFLQETQYF
abundance: few; d_gene: -; v_gene: TRBV6-5; j_gene: TRBJ1-2; CDR3nt: -; CDR3aa: CASSYSGIDFRGYTF